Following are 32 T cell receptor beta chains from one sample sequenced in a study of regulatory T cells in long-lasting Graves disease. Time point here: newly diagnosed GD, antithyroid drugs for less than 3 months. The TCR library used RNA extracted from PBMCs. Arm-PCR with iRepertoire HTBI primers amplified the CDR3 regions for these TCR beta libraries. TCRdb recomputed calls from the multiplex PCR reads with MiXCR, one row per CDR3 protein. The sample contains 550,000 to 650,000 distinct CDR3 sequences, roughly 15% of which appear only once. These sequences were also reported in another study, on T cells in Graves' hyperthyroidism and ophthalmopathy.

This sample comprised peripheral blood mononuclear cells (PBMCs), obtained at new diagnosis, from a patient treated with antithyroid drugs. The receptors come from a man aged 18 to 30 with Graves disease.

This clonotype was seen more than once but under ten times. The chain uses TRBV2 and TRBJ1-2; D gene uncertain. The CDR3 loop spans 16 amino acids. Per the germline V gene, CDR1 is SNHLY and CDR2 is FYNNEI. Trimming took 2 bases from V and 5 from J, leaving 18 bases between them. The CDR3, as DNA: TGTGCCAGCAGTGAAATACGAACTGTGGAACGGTATGGCTACACCTTC. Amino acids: CASSEIRTVERYGYTF.

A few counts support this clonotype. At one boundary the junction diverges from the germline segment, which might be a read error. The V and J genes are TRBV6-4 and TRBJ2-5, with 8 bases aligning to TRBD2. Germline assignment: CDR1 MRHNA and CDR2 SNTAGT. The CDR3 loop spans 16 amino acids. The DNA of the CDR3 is TGTGCCAGCCTGGCGTCTAGCGGGTTGTACCAAGAGGCCCAGTACTTC. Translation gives CASLASSGLYQEAQYF.

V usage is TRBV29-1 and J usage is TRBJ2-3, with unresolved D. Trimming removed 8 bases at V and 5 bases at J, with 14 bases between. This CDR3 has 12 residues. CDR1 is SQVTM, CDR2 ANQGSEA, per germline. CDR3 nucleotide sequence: TGCAGCCTAAGCGAGGTCCTAGATACGCAGTATTTT. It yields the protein CSLSEVLDTQYF.

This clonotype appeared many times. The CDR3 sequence is CASSPPSRGLDTQYF. DNA for the CDR3: TGTGCCAGCTCACCACCGTCGCGGGGGCTGGATACGCAGTATTTT. V usage is TRBV18 and J usage is TRBJ2-3; tentative D call: TRBD2 (7 bases). The ends were cut back, 0 bases at V and 6 bases at J, with 13 bases in the middle. Germline V lookup: CDR1 KGHSH, CDR2 LQKENI. CDR3 size: 15 residues.

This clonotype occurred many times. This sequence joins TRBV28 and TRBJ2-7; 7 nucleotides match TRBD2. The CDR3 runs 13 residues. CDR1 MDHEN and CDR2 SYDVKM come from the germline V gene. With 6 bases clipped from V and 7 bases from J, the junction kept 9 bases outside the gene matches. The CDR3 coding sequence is TGTGCCAGCAGCTCGGGACGAGCGGGAGAGCAGTACTTC. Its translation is CASSSGRAGEQYF.

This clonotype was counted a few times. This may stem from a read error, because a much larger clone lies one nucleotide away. CDR3 sequence (DNA): TGTGTCAGCAGCCCCAGTGGAGCGGGATGGGGCAATGAGCAGTTCTTC. It specifies CVSSPSGAGWGNEQFF. The chain employs TRBV7-9 and TRBJ2-1, with 7 bases lining up with TRBD2. CDR3 length: 16 residues. Germline values: CDR1 SEHNR, CDR2 FQNEAQ (reference sequence).

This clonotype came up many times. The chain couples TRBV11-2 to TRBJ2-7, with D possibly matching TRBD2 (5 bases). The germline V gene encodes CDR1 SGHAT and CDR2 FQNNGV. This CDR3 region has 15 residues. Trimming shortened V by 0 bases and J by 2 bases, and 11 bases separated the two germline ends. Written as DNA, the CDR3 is TGTGCCAGCAGCTTAGAAGCGGCAATAACCTACGAGCAGTACTTC. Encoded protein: CASSLEAAITYEQYF. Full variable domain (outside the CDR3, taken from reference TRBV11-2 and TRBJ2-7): EAGVAQSPRYKIIEKRQSVAFWCNPISGHATLYWYQQILGQGPKLLIQFQNNGVVDDSQLPKDRFSAERLKGVDSTLKIQPAKLEDSAVYLCASSLEAAITYEQYFGPGTRLTVT.

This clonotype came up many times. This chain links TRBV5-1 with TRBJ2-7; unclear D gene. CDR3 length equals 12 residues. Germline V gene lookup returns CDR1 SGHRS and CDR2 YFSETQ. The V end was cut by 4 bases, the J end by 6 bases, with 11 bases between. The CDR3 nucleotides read TGCGCCAGCAGCACTACAGCCGGCGAGCAGTACTTC. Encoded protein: CASSTTAGEQYF.

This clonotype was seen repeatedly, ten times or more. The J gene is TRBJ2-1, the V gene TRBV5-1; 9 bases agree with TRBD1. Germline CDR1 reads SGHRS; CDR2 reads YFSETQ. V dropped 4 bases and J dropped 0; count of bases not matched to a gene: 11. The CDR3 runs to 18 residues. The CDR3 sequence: CASSEAGTGRHSYNEQFF. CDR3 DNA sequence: TGCGCCAGCAGCGAAGCCGGGACAGGGCGACACTCCTACAATGAGCAGTTCTTC.

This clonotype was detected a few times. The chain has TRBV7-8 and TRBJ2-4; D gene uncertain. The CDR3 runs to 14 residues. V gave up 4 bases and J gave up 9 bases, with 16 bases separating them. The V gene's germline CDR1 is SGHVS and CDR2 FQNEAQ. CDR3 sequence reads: CASSSTFVVGIQYF. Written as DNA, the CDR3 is TGTGCCAGCAGCTCGACTTTTGTTGTAGGCATTCAGTACTTC.

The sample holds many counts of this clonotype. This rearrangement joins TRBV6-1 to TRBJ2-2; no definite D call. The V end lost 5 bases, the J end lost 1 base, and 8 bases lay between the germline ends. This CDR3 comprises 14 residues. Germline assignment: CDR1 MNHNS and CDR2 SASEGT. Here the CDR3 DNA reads TGTGCCAGCAGTATACAGAGGAACACCGGGGAGCTGTTTTTT. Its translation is CASSIQRNTGELFF.

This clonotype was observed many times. CDR3 coding DNA: TGCAGTGCTAGAGATCGACTAGCGGGAGGAAATGAGCAGTTCTTC. It codes for CSARDRLAGGNEQFF. The rearrangement uses TRBV20-1 and TRBJ2-1; TRBD2 matches at 13 bases. This CDR3 comprises 15 residues. J lost 7 bases, V lost 0 bases, and 3 bases had no gene match. CDR1 is DFQATT, CDR2 SNEGSKA, per germline (reference sequence).

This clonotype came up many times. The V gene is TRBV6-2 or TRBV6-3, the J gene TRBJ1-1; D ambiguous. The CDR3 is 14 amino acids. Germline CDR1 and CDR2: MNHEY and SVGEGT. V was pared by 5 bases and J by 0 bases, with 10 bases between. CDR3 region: CASSEQSMNTEAFF. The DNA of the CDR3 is TGTGCCAGCAGTGAACAGAGCATGAACACTGAAGCTTTCTTT.

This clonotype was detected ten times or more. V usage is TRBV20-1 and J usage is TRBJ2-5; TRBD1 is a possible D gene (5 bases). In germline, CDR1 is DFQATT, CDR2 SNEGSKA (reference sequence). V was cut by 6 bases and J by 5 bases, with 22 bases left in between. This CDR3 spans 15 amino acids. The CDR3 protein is CSASGRKDKGETQYF. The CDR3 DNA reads TGCAGTGCGTCCGGCCGAAAGGATAAGGGGGAGACCCAGTACTTC.

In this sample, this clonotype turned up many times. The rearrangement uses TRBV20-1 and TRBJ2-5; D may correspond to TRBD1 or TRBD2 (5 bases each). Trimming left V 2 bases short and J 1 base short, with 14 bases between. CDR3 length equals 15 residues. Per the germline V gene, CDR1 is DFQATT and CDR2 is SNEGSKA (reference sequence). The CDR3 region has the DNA TGCAGTGCTAGACCCTATTCTGGGGGCCAAGAGACCCAGTACTTC. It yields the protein CSARPYSGGQETQYF.

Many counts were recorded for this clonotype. CDR3 sequence (DNA): TGTGCCAGCAGTTTTTTAGGGGGCAACGAGCAGTACTTC. Its protein product is CASSFLGGNEQYF. The chain is built from TRBV12-3 or TRBV12-4 and TRBJ2-7; 7 bases map to TRBD1. V lost 3 bases and J lost 5; bases outside the gene matches: 4. The CDR3 has 13 residues.

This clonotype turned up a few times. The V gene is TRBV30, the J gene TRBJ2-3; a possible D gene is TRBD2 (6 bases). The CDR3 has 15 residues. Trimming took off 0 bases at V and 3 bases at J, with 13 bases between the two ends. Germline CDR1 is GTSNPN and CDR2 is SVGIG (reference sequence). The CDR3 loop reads CAWSVGSGETDTQYF. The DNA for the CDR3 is TGTGCCTGGAGTGTAGGCTCGGGGGAGACAGATACGCAGTATTTT.

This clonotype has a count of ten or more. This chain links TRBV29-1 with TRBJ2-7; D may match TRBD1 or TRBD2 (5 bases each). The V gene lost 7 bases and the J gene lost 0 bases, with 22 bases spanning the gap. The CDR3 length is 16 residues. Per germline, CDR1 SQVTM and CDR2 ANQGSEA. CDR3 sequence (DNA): TGCAGCGCCGCGGGCTTTGTACAGGCGAGCTCCTACGAGCAGTACTTC. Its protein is CSAAGFVQASSYEQYF.

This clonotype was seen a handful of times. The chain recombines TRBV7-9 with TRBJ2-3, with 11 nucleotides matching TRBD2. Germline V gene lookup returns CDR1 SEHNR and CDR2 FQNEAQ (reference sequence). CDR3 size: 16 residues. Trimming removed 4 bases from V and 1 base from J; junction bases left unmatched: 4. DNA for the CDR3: TGTGCCAGCAGCTCGGGACTAGCGGAGGGCACAGATACGCAGTATTTT. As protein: CASSSGLAEGTDTQYF.

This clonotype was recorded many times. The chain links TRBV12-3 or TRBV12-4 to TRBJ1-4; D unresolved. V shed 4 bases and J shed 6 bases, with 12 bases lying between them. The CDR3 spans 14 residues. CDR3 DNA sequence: TGTGCCAGCAGTTCCGGGTTTCCCTATGAAAAACTGTTTTTT. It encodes CASSSGFPYEKLFF.

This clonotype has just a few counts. CDR3 bases: TGCGCCAGCAGTGAGTCCCTCTCGGGGACGGGTCAGCCCCAGCATTTT. Protein product: CASSESLSGTGQPQHF. The J gene is TRBJ1-5, the V gene TRBV10-2, with a possible D match to TRBD1 (5 bases). Trimming removed 0 bases from V and 6 bases from J, with 15 bases in between. The CDR3 spans 16 residues. CDR1 is WSHSY and CDR2 is SAAADI in the germline V gene.

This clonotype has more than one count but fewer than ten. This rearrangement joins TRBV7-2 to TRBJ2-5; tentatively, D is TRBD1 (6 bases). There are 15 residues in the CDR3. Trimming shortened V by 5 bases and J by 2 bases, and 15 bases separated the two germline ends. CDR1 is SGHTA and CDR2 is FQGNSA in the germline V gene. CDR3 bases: TGTGCCAGCAGCCAGTCAGGGGCGGCTCAAGAGACCCAGTACTTC. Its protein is CASSQSGAAQETQYF.

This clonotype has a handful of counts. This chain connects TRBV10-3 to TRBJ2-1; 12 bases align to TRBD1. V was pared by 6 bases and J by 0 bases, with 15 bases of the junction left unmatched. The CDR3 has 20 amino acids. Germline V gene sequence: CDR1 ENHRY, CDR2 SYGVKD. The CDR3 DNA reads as TGTGCCATCAGAGGGACTCCGGGACAGGGGGCCTTCGGCTCCTACAATGAGCAGTTCTTC. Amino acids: CAIRGTPGQGAFGSYNEQFF.

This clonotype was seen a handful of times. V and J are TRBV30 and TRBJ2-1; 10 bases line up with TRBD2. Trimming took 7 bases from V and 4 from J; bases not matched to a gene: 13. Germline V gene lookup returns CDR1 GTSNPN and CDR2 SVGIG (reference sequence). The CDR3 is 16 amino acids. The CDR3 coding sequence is TGTGCCTCCCGGCCTAGCGGGAGAAGACGGTACAATGAGCAGTTCTTC. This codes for CASRPSGRRRYNEQFF.

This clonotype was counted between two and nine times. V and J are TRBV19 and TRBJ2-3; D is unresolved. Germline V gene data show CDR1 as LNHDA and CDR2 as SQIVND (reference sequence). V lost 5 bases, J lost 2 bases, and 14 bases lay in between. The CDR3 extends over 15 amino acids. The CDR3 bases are TGTGCCAGTAGTTCGACTTGGCTCAACACAGATACGCAGTATTTT. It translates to CASSSTWLNTDTQYF.

Here the CDR3 DNA reads TGTGCCAGCAGCTTGCCAAAGTGGGGGGCTGGGGAGACCCAGTACTTC. It translates to CASSLPKWGAGETQYF. This chain uses TRBV5-5 with TRBJ2-5; either TRBD1 or TRBD2 may fit D (6 bases each). Germline V gene sequence: CDR1 SGHKS, CDR2 YYEKEE (reference sequence). This CDR3 contains 16 residues. The V gene lost 1 base and the J gene lost 5 bases, with 18 bases spanning the gap. The full variable domain, in which reference TRBV5-5 and TRBJ2-5 provide the parts outside the CDR3, is DAGVTQSPTHLIKTRGQQVTLRCSPISGHKSVSWYQQVLGQGPQFIFQYYEKEERGRGNFPDRFSARQFPNYSSELNVNALLLGDSALYLCASSLPKWGAGETQYFGPGTRLLVL.

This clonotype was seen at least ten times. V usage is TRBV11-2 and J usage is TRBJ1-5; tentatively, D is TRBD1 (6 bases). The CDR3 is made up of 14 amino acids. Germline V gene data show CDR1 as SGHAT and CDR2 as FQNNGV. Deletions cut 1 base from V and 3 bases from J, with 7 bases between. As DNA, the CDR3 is TGTGCCAGCAGCTTAGGGACAGCCAATCAGCCCCAGCATTTT. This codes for CASSLGTANQPQHF.

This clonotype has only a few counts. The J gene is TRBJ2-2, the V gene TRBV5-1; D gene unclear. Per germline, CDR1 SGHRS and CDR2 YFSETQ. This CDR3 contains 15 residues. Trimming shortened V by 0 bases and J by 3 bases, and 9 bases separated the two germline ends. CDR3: CASSLGNSDTGELFF. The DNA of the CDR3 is TGCGCCAGCAGCTTGGGAAATTCGGACACCGGGGAGCTGTTTTTT.

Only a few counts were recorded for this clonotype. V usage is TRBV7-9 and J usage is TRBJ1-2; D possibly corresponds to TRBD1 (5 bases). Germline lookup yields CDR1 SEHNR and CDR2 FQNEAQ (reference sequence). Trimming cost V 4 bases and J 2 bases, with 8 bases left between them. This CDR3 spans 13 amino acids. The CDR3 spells CASSWGENYGYTF. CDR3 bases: TGTGCCAGCAGCTGGGGGGAAAACTATGGCTACACCTTC.

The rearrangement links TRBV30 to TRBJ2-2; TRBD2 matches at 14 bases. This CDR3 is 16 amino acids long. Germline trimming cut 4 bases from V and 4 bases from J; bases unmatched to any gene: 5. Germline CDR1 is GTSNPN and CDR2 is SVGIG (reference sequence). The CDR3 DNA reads TGTGCCTGGATGGGGACTAGCGGGGGTCCCACCGGGGAGCTGTTTTTT. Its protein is CAWMGTSGGPTGELFF.

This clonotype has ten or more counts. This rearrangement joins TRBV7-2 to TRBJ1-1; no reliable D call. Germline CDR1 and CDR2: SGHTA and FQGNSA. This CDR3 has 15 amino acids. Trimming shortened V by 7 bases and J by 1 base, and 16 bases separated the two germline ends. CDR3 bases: TGTGCCAGCACTCCAGGTGGCAGGACGAACACTGAAGCTTTCTTT. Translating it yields CASTPGGRTNTEAFF.

The CDR3 DNA follows: TGTGCCAGCAGCCATGGTACCGGGGAGCTGTTTTTT. This codes for CASSHGTGELFF. V is TRBV9 and J is TRBJ2-2, with D hard to call. CDR3 length equals 12 residues. V lost 4 bases to trimming and J lost 5 bases, with 6 bases between them. CDR1 and CDR2 from the germline V gene are SGDLS and YYNGEE.